This TCR beta chain was recorded in a study of blood T cells in healthy people across ages. This clonotype was found a few times. Its cognate antigen is unknown. Sample-barcoded 5' priming and a J-beta primer mix drove a second PCR of roughly 6 to 12 cycles. A minimum of 2.5 million CDR3-containing paired-end reads was obtained for each sample. MiXCR, applied by TCRdb to the 5' RACE reads, yields one record per CDR3 protein. The table lists around 1,500,000 distinct CDR3 sequences, roughly 40% of them singletons. Study observations and caveats: With donor CMV status unknown, expanded clonotype changes were possibly confounded. It was the long-lived donors that had more naive CD4+ cells and higher diversity than aged donors.

The V gene's germline CDR1 is MDHEN and CDR2 SYDVKM. CDR3 length: 15 residues. V lost 8 bases, J lost 2 bases, and 9 bases stayed unmatched. The source is a woman aged 18-30 years in good health. The chain couples TRBV28 to TRBJ2-7; TRBD1 matches 10 bases. The sample comprised blood. Here the CDR3 DNA reads TGTGCCAGCCGCCTCCGGACAGGGGGAACCTACGAGCAGTACTTC. Translated: CASRLRTGGTYEQYF.